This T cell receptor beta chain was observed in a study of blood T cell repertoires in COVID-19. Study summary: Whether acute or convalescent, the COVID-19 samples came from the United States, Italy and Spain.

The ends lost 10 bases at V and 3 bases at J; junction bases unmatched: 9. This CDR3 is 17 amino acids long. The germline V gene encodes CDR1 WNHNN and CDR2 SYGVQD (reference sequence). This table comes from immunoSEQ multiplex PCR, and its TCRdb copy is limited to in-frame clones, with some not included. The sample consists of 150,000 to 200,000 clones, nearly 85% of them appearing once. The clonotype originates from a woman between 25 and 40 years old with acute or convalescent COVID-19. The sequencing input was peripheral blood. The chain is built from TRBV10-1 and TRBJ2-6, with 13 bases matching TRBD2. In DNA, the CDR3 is TGCGCCACCTCATCCGGGACTAGCGGGATTGGGGCCAACGTCCTGACTTTC. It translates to CATSSGTSGIGANVLTF.